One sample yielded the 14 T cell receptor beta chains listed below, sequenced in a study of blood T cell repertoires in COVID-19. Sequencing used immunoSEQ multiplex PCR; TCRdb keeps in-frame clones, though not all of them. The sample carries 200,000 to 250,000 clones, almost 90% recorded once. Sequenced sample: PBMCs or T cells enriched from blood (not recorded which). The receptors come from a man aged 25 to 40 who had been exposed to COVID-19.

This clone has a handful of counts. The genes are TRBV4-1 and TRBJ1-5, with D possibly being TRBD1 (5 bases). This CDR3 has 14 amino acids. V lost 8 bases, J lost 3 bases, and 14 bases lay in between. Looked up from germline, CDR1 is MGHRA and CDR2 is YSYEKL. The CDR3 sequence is CASGDGGNNQPQHF. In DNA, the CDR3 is TGCGCCAGCGGTGACGGGGGGAACAATCAGCCCCAGCATTTT.

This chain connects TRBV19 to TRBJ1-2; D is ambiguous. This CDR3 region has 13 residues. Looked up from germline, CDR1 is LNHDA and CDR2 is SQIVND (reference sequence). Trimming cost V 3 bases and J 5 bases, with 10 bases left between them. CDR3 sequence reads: CASSIEERYGYTF. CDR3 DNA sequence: TGTGCCAGTAGTATCGAGGAAAGGTATGGCTACACCTTC. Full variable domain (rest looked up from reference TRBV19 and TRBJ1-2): DGGITQSPKYLFRKEGQNVTLSCEQNLNHDAMYWYRQDPGQGLRLIYYSQIVNDFQKGDIAEGYSVSREKKESFPLTVTSAQKNPTAFYLCASSIEERYGYTFGSGTRLTVV.

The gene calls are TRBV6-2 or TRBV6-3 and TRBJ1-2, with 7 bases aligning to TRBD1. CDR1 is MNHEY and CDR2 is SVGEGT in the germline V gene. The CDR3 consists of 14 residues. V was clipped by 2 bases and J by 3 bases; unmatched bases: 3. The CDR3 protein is CASSYPGQYYGYTF. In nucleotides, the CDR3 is TGTGCCAGCAGTTACCCGGGACAGTACTATGGCTACACCTTC.

Here the CDR3 DNA reads TGTGCCAGCAGCCCCGTAGCGGGGGCCTCCTCCTACGAGCAGTACTTC. This translates into CASSPVAGASSYEQYF. The chain links TRBV7-2 to TRBJ2-7; TRBD2 aligns across 9 bases. Germline trimming cut 5 bases from V and 0 bases from J; bases unmatched to any gene: 8. This CDR3 is built from 16 residues. Germline CDR1 reads SGHTA; CDR2 reads FQGNSA.

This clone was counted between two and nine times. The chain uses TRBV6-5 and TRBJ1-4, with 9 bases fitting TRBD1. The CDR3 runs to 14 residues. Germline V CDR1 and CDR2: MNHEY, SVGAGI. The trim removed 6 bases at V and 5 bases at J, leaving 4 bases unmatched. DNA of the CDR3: TGTGCCAGCAGCCGGACAGGGGAAAATGAAAAACTGTTTTTT. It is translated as CASSRTGENEKLFF.

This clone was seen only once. The chain's CDR3 is CASSVGDYGYTF. The CDR3 nucleotides read TGTGCCAGCAGCGTAGGAGACTATGGCTACACCTTC. The V and J genes are TRBV9 and TRBJ1-2, with no clear D. The germline CDR1 and CDR2 sequences are SGDLS and YYNGEE. The length of the CDR3 is 12 residues. V was shortened by 0 bases and J by 3 bases, with 3 bases between the two germline ends.

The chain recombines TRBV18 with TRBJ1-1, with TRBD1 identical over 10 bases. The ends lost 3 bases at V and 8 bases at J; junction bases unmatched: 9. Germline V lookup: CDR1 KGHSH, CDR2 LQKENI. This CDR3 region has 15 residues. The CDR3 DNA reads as TGTGCCAGCTCACCCGCTGACAGGGGGCAGGAGGAAGCTTTCTTT. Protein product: CASSPADRGQEEAFF.

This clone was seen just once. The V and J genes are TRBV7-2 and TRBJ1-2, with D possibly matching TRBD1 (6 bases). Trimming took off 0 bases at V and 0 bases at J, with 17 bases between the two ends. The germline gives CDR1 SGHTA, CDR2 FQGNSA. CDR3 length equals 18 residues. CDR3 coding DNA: TGTGCCAGCAGCTTAGCGCCTGGGGGCGCCTGGTCTAACTATGGCTACACCTTC. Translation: CASSLAPGGAWSNYGYTF. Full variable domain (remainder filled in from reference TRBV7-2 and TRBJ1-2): GAGVSQSPSNKVTEKGKDVELRCDPISGHTALYWYRQSLGQGLEFLIYFQGNSAPDKSGLPSDRFSAERTGGSVSTLTIQRTQQEDSAVYLCASSLAPGGAWSNYGYTFGSGTRLTVV.

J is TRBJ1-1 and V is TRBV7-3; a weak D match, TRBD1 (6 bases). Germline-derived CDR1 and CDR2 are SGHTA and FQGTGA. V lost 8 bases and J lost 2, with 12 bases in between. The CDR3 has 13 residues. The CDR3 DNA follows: TGTGCCAGCCAAATTGGGACAAACACTGAAGCTTTCTTT. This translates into CASQIGTNTEAFF.

The CDR3 region has the DNA TGTGCCAGCAGCCAAGATCTGCAGGGTAACTATGGCTACACCTTC. This codes for CASSQDLQGNYGYTF. The genes are TRBV3-1 (or the pseudogene TRBV3-2) and TRBJ1-2, with a weak D call TRBD1 (5 bases). The CDR3 sequence is 15 residues long. CDR1 is LGHDT and CDR2 is YNNKEL in the germline V gene (reference sequence). V lost 0 bases to trimming and J lost 1 base, with 9 bases between them.

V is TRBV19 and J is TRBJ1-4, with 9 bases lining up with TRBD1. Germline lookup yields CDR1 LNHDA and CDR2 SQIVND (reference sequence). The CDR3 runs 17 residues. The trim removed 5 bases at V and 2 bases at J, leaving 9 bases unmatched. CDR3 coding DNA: TGTGCCAGTAGTCCGGGGACAGGGATTCTGACTAATGAAAAACTGTTTTTT. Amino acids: CASSPGTGILTNEKLFF.

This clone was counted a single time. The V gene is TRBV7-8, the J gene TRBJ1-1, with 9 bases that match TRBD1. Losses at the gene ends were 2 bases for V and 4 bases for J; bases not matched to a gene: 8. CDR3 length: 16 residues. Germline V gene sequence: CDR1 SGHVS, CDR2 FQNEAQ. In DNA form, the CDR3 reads TGTGCCAGCAGCTTATGGGACAGGGAGAGGGGCACTGAAGCTTTCTTT. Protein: CASSLWDRERGTEAFF.

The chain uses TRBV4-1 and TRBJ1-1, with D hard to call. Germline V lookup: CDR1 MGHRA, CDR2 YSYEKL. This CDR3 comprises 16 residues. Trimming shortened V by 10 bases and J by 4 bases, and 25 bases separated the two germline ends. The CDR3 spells CATHRGPAGGITEAFF. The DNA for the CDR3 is TGCGCCACCCACAGAGGGCCGGCAGGTGGGATCACTGAAGCTTTCTTT.

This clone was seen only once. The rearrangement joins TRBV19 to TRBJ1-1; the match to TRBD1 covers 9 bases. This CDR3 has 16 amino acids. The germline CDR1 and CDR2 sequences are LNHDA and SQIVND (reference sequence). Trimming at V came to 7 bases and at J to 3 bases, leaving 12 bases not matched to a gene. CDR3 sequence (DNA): TGTGCCAGTAATCTGGGGACAGGGATTCAGCACACTGAAGCTTTCTTT. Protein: CASNLGTGIQHTEAFF.